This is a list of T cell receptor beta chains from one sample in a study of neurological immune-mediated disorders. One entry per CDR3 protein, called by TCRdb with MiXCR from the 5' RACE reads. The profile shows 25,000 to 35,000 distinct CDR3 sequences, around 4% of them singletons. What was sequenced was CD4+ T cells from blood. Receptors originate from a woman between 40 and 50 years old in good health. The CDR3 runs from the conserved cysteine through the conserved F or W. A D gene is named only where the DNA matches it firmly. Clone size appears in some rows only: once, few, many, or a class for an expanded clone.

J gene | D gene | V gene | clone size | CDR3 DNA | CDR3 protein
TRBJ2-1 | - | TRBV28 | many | TGTGCCAGCAGTGCTAGGGGGGGAAACAATGAGCAGTTCTTC | CASSARGGNNEQFF
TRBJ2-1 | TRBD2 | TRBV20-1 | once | TGCAGTGCTAGGGGGGGACTAGCCTCGTATGAGCAGTTCTTC | CSARGGLASYEQFF
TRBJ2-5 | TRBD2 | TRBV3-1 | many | TGTGCCAGCAGCCAAGGCGGACGGGCACTAGCGGGGGGGACCCAGTACTTC | CASSQGGRALAGGTQYF
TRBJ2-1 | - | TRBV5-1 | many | TGCGCCAGCAGCTCATTGGCTGGTTCTGGGAGAGGCAATGAGCAGTTCTTC | CASSSLAGSGRGNEQFF
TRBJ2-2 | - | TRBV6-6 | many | TGTGCCAGCAGAGAGACCGGGGAGCTGTTTTTT | CASRETGELFF
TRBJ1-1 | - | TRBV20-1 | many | TGCAGTGCTAGTGCACAGGTCAAGAACACTGAAGCTTTCTTT | CSASAQVKNTEAFF
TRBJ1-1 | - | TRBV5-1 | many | TGCGCCAGCAGCTTGGACGTCGGACACTCGAACACTGAAGCTTTCTTT | CASSLDVGHSNTEAFF
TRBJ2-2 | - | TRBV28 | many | TGTGCCAGCAGTTTAATAGGGCCGAACACCGGGGAGCTGTTTTTT | CASSLIGPNTGELFF
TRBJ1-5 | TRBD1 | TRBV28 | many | TGTGCCAGCAGTTCCGACAGGGCTAGCAATCAGCCCCAGCATTTT | CASSSDRASNQPQHF
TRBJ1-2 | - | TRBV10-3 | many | TGTGCCATCAGTGATCCGGGTGGCTACACCTTC | CAISDPGGYTF
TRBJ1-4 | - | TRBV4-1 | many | TGCGCCAGCAGCCAAGGGGGGGGGGATAATAATGAAAAACTGTTTTTT | CASSQGGGDNNEKLFF
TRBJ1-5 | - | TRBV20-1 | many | TGCAGTGCTACCGGGAATGCTCAGCCCCAGCATTTT | CSATGNAQPQHF
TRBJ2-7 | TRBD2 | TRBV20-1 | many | TGCAGTGCTAGAGTGCTAGCGGGGCTTATCTCCTACGAGCAGTACTTC | CSARVLAGLISYEQYF
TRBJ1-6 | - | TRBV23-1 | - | TGCGCCAGCACTCACCCAAGGGGAAATAATTCACCCCTCCACTTT | CASTHPRGNNSPLHF
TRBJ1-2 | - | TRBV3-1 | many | TGTGCCAGCAGCCAAGTACGAGACAGGATATTCTATGGCTACACCTTC | CASSQVRDRIFYGYTF
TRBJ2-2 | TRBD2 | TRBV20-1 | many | TGCAGTGCTAGAGCCATTGAACCCGGACTAGCGGGAGTGGTCGGGGAGCTGTTTTTT | CSARAIEPGLAGVVGELFF
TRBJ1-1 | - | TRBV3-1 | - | TGTGCCAGCAGCCCGAGGGGTGCGAACACTGAAGCTTTCTTT | CASSPRGANTEAFF
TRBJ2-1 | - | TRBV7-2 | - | TGTGCCAGCAGCTTGCGAGTCAACAATGAGCAGTTCTTC | CASSLRVNNEQFF
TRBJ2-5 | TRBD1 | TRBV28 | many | TGTGCCAGCAGTTCCGCGGGACAGGGTTTGAGGACCCAGTACTTC | CASSSAGQGLRTQYF
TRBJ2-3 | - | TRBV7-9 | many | TGTGCCAGCAGGGATCACGGGGCCAGCTACACAGATACGCAGTATTTT | CASRDHGASYTDTQYF
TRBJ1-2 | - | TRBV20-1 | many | TGCAGTGCTAGAATGCGGGGATTGGGGACGGGCTACACCTTC | CSARMRGLGTGYTF
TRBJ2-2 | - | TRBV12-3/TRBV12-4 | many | TGTGCCAGCAGTCCGTATAGTGCCGGGGAGCTGTTTTTT | CASSPYSAGELFF
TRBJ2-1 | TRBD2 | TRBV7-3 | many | TGTGCCAGCAGCTTAATGGGGGGGGCCTACAATGAGCAGTTCTTC | CASSLMGGAYNEQFF
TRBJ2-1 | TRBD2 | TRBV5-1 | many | TGCGCCAGCAGCAAGACTAGCGGGAGCAATGAGCAGTTCTTC | CASSKTSGSNEQFF
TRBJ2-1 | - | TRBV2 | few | TGTGCCAGCAGTGAGACGGGGTACAATGAGCAGTTCTTC | CASSETGYNEQFF
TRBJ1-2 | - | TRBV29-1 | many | TGCAGCGTTGTGCCGGGGGCGAGCTATGGCTACACCTTC | CSVVPGASYGYTF
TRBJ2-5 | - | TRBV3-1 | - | TGTGCCAGCAGCCTGGGAACCGGGCAAGAGACCCAGTACTTC | CASSLGTGQETQYF
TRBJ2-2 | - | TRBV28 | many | TGTGCCAGCATACGGGAGCCCGGGGAGCTGTTTTTT | CASIREPGELFF
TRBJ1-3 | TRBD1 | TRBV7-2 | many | TGTGCCAGCAGCTGGGGGACAGCCGGAAACACCATATATTTT | CASSWGTAGNTIYF
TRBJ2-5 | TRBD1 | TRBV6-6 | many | TGTGCCAGCAGTTACCCGTCCGGACAGGGTAATATGAAGACCCAGTACTTC | CASSYPSGQGNMKTQYF
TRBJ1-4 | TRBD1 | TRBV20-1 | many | TGCAGTGCCGAAAGGACAGGGGGGGGGGAAAAACTGTTTTTT | CSAERTGGGEKLFF
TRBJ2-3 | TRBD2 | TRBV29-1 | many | TGCAGCGTCAATGGACTAGCGGGGGGGAGCACAGATACGCAGTATTTT | CSVNGLAGGSTDTQYF
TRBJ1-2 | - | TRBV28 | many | TGTGCCAGCAGTAAGGTTTATATGGGGGCCTCAGGGGGCTACACCTTC | CASSKVYMGASGGYTF
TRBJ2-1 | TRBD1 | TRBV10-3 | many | TGTGCCATCAGAGGGAGACAGGGGGCGTCGAATGAGCAGTTCTTC | CAIRGRQGASNEQFF
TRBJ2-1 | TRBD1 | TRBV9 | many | TGTGCCAGCAGCCCCTGGACAGGAGAGGGCAATGAGCAGTTCTTC | CASSPWTGEGNEQFF
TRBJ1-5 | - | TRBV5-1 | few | TGCGCCAGCAGCTTAGATGGGCAGGGCAATCGGCCCCAGCATTTT | CASSLDGQGNRPQHF
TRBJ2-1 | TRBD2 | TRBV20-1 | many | TGCAGTGCTAGTCTAGCGGGAGGGCCAGTCCATGAGCAGTTCTTC | CSASLAGGPVHEQFF
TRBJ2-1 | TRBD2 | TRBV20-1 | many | TGCAGTGCTCAACTAGCGGGAGGCTACAATGAGCAGTTCTTC | CSAQLAGGYNEQFF
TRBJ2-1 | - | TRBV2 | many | TGTGCCAGCAGAAGTTTACAGATCAATGAGCAGTTCTTC | CASRSLQINEQFF
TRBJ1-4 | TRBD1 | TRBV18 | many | TGTGCCAGCTCGATCGACAGGGGAAGAGGGGAAAAACTGTTTTTT | CASSIDRGRGEKLFF
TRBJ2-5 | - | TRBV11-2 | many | TGTGCCAGCGCTCTACTCGGGACAACCCAAGAGACCCAGTACTTC | CASALLGTTQETQYF